Given below is one T cell receptor (beta chain) in context. These data come from a study of blood T cell repertoires in COVID-19. Ages ranged from about 18 to 89 years, with residence in about two dozen US areas. Study processing details: By means of reference gene primer amplification, nucleated cell counts were estimated. The data were produced by immunoSEQ multiplex PCR, yet TCRdb's version contains in-frame clones alone and is incomplete. The V and J calls and clone size were taken over from that table, and D and trimming were inferred from the DNA. The sample shows a few hundred thousand clones, roughly 80% of them seen only once. The material sequenced was PBMCs or T cells enriched from blood (not recorded which). The clonotype comes from a man in his thirties or forties with acute COVID-19.

CDR3 amino acids: CASSLNDRYGYTF. CDR3 sequence (DNA): TGTGCCAGCAGCTTAAACGACAGATATGGCTACACCTTC. The V and J genes are TRBV7-8 and TRBJ1-2; D possibly corresponds to TRBD1 (5 bases). This CDR3 has 13 residues. V lost 2 bases and J 5 bases, leaving 9 bases between the germline ends. Germline V gives CDR1 SGHVS, CDR2 FQNEAQ.